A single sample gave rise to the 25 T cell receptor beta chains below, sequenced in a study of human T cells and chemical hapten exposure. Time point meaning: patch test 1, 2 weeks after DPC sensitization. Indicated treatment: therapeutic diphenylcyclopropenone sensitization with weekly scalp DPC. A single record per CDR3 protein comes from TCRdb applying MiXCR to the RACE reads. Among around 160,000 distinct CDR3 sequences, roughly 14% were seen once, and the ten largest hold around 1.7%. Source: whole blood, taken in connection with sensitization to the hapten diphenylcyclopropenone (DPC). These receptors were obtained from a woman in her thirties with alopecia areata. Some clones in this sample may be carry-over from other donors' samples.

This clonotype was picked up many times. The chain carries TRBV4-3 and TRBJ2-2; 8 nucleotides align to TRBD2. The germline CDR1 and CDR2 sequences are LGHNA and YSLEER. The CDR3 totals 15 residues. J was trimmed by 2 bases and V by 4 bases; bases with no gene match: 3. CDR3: CASSPGLANTGELFF. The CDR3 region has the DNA TGCGCCAGCAGCCCTGGACTAGCTAACACCGGGGAGCTGTTTTTT.

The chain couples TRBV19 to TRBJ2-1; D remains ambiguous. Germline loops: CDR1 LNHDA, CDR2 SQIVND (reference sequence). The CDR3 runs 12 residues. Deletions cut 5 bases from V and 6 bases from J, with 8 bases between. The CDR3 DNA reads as TGTGCCAGTAGTCCACCATCCAATGAGCAGTTCTTC. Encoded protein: CASSPPSNEQFF.

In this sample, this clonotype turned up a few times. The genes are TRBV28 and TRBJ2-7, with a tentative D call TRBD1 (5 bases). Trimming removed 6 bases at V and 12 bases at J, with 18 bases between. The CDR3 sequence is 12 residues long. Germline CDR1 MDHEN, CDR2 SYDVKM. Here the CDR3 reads CASSRRHDRGYF. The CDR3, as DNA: TGTGCCAGCAGCCGACGACACGATAGGGGGTACTTC.

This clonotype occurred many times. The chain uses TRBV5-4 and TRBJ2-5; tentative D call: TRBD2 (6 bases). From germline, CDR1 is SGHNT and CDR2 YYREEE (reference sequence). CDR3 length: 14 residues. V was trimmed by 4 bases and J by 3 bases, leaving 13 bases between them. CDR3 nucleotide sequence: TGTGCCAGCAGCCTTAGGACTACCAAAGAGACCCAGTACTTC. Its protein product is CASSLRTTKETQYF.

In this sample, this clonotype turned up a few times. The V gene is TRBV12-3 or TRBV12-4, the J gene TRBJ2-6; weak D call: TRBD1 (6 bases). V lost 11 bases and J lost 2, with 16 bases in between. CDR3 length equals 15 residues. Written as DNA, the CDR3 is TGTGCCGTCAGGGGTGAGGGGGCTGGGGCCAACGTCCTGACTTTC. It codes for CAVRGEGAGANVLTF.

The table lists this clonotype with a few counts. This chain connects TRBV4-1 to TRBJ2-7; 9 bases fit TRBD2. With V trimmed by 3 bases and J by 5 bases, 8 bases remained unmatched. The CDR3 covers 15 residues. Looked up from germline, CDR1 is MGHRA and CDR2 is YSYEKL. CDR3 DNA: TGCGCCAGCAGCCACCAGCGGGAGGCCAAGGACGAGCAGTACTTC. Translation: CASSHQREAKDEQYF.

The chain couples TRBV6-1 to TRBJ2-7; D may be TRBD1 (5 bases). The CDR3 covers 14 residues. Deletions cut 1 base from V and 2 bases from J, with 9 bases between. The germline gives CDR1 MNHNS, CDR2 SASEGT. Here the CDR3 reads CASSEGAGTYEQYF. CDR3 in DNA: TGTGCCAGCAGTGAAGGTGCAGGGACCTACGAGCAGTACTTC.

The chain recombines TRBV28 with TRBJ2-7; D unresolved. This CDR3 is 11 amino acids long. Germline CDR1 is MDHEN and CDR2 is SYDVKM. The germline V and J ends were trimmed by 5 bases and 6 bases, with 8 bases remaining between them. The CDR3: CASSVRAEQYF. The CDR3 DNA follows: TGTGCCAGCAGTGTCCGGGCCGAGCAGTACTTC.

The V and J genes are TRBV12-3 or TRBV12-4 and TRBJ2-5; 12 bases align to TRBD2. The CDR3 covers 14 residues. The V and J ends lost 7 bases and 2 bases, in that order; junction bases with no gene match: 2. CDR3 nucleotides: TGTGCCAGCACCCTAGCGGGGGGGCAAGAGACCCAGTACTTC. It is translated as CASTLAGGQETQYF.

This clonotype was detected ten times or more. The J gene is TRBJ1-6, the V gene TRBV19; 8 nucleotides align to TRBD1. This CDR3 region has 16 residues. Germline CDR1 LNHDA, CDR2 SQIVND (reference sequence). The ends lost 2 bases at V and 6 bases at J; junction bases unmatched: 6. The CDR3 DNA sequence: TGTGCCAGTAGTATAACGGGACAGGCCCTTAATTCACCCCTCCACTTT. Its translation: CASSITGQALNSPLHF.

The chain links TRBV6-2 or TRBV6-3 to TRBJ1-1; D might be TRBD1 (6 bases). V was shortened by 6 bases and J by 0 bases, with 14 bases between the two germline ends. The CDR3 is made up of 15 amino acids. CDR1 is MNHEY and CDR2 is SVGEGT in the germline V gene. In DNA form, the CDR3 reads TGTGCCAGCAGCTCCATGCGGGACATGAACACTGAAGCTTTCTTT. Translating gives CASSSMRDMNTEAFF.

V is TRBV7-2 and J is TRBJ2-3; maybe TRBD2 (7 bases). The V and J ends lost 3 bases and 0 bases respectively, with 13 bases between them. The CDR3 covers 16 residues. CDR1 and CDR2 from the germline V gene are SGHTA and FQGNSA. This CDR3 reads CASSLGGRLSTDTQYF. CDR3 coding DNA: TGTGCCAGCAGCTTGGGGGGGCGACTGAGCACAGATACGCAGTATTTT.

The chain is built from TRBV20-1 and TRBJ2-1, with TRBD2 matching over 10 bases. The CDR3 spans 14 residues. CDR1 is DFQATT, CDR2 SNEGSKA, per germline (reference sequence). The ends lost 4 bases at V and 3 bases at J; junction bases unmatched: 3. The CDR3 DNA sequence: TGCAGTGCTAATAGCGGGAGGAACTACAATGAGCAGTTCTTC. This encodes CSANSGRNYNEQFF.

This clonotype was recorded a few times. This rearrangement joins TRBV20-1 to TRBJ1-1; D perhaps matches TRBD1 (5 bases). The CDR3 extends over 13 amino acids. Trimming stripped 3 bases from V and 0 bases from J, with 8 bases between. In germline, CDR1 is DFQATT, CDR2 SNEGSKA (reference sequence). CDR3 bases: TGCAGTGCTAGCCCGACAGTGAACACTGAAGCTTTCTTT. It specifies CSASPTVNTEAFF.

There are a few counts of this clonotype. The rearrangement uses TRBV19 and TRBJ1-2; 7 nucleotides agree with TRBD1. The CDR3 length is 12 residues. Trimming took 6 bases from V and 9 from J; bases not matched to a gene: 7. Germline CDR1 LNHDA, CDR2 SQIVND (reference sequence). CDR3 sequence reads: CASRLTGVSYTF. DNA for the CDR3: TGTGCCAGTAGACTAACAGGGGTGAGCTACACCTTC.

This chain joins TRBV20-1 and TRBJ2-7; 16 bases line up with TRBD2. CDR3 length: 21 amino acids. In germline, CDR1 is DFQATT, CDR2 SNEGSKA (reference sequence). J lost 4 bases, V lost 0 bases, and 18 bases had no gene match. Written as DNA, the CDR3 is TGCAGTGCTAGAGATCTGATGAGTCCTCCGGGACTAGCGGGGGGGCAGTACGAGCAGTACTTC. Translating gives CSARDLMSPPGLAGGQYEQYF.

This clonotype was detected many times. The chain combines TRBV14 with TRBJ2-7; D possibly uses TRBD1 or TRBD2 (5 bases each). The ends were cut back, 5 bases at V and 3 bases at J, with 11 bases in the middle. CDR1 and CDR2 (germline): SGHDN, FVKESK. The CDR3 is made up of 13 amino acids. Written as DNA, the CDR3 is TGTGCCAGCAGCTCCGAGGGGAGCTACGAGCAGTACTTC. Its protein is CASSSEGSYEQYF.

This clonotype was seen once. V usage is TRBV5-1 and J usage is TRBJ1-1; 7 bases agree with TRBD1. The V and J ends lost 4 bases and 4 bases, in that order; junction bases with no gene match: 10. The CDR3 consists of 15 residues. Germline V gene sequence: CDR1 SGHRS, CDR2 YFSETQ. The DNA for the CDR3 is TGCGCCAGCAGCATGGAGGGACAGTCCCTCACTGAAGCTTTCTTT. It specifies CASSMEGQSLTEAFF. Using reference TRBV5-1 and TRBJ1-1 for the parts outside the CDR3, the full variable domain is KAGVTQTPRYLIKTRGQQVTLSCSPISGHRSVSWYQQTPGQGLQFLFEYFSETQRNKGNFPGRFSGRQFSNSRSEMNVSTLELGDSALYLCASSMEGQSLTEAFFGQGTRLTVV.

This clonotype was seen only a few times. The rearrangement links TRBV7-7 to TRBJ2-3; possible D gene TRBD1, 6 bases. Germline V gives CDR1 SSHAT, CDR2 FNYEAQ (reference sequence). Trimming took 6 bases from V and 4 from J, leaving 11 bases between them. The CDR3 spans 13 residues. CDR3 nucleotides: TGTGCCAGCAGTTTAAACAGGGCAGATACGCAGTATTTT. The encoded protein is CASSLNRADTQYF.

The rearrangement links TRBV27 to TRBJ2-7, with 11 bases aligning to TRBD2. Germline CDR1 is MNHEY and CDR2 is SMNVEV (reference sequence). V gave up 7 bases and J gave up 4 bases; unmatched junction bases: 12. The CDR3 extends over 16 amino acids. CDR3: CASTPLAGGPGYEQYF. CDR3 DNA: TGTGCCAGCACCCCCTTAGCGGGGGGGCCTGGGTACGAGCAGTACTTC.

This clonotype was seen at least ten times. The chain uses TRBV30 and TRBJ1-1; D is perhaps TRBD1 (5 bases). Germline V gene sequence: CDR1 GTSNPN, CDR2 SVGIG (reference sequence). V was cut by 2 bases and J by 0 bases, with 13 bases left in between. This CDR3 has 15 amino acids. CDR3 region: CAWSLQGTLNTEAFF. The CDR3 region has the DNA TGTGCCTGGAGTCTTCAGGGTACCCTGAACACTGAAGCTTTCTTT.

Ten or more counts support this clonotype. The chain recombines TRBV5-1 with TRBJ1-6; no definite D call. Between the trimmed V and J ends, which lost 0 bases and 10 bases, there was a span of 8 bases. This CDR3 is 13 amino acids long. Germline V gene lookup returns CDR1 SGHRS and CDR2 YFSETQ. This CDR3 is CASSLESGSPLHF. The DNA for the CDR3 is TGCGCCAGCAGCTTGGAATCCGGGTCACCCCTCCACTTT.

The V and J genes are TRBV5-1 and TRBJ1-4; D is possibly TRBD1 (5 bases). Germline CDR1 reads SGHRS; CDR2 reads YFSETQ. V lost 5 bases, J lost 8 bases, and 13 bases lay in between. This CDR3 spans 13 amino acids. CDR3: CASRVAGREKLFF. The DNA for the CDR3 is TGCGCCAGCAGGGTCGCGGGACGAGAAAAACTGTTTTTT.

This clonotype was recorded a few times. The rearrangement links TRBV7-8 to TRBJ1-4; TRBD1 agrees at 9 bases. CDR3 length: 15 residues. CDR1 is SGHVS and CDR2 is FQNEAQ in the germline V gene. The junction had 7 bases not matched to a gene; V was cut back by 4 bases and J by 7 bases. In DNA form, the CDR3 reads TGTGCCAGCAGCTCTAGACAGGGGGTTGGTGAAAAACTGTTTTTT. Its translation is CASSSRQGVGEKLFF.

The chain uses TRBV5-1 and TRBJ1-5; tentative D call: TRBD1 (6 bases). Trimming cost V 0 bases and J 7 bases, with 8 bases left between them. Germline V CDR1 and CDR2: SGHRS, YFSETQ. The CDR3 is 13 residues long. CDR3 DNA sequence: TGCGCCAGCAGCTTGGGGGACACACAGCCCCAGCATTTT. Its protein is CASSLGDTQPQHF.